Below, 2 T cell receptor beta chains from the same sample are listed, as sequenced in a study of blood T cell repertoires in COVID-19. Sequencing was performed with immunoSEQ multiplex PCR; in TCRdb, only in-frame clones are kept and a portion is missing. The sample yields approximately 45,000 clones, about nine tenths seen once. Source material: peripheral blood. These receptors all come from a man aged 70 or older with acute or convalescent COVID-19.

The chain recombines TRBV11-2 with TRBJ2-5; the match to TRBD2 covers 11 bases. CDR1 SGHAT and CDR2 FQNNGV come from the germline V gene. The CDR3 spans 16 residues. The V gene end was trimmed by 2 bases and the J gene end by 7 bases; junction bases not matched to a gene: 9. CDR3 coding DNA: TGTGCCAGCAGCTTAACTACTAGCGGGGGCTGGGGGACCCAGTACTTC. Amino acids: CASSLTTSGGWGTQYF. Full variable domain (outside the CDR3, taken from reference TRBV11-2 and TRBJ2-5): EAGVAQSPRYKIIEKRQSVAFWCNPISGHATLYWYQQILGQGPKLLIQFQNNGVVDDSQLPKDRFSAERLKGVDSTLKIQPAKLEDSAVYLCASSLTTSGGWGTQYFGPGTRLLVL.

This chain joins TRBV4-1 and TRBJ1-5; TRBD1 might be the D (5 bases). The ends were cut back, 0 bases at V and 7 bases at J, with 13 bases in the middle. The CDR3 length is 15 residues. In germline, CDR1 is MGHRA, CDR2 YSYEKL. CDR3 region: CASSQEYGGRQPQHF. CDR3 in DNA: TGCGCCAGCAGCCAAGAATACGGGGGTCGGCAGCCCCAGCATTTT.